This T cell receptor beta chain was found in a study of cytomegalovirus exposure and HLA in healthy donors. The data were produced by immunoSEQ multiplex PCR, yet TCRdb's version contains in-frame clones alone and is incomplete. This sample has around 70,000 clones; over 85% occur once, and the top ten carry around 1.5%. CDR3 size: 16 residues. Germline lookup yields CDR1 SGDLS and CDR2 YYNGEE. V shed 0 bases, J shed 7 bases, and the junction held 11 bases outside the gene matches. Material for sequencing was PBMCs. The sequence was collected from a man younger than 30 in good health and CMV-seropositive. The chain combines TRBV9 with TRBJ2-5; 8 nucleotides align to TRBD1. CDR3 nucleotides: TGTGCCAGCAGCGTAGCTACCGGGACAGGCCAGGGGACCCAGTACTTC. Translating gives CASSVATGTGQGTQYF.